The clone carrying this TCR beta chain qualifies as large. Its matching antigen is unknown. The data originate from a study of T cells in localized non-small cell lung cancer. Regarding the study as a whole: In adjacent lung, a median around 55 of the top 100 tumor clones were found. Sequence data derive from only one tumor region, so heterogeneity remains possible.

Using immunoSEQ multiplex PCR, the repertoire was profiled, and TCRdb retains in-frame clones only, with some absent. Of 2,000 to 3,000 clones listed, more than 20% were seen once; the top ten hold 6.5% to 7.5%. Trimming pared 1 base from V and 3 bases from J, leaving 17 bases between. The CDR3 sequence is 17 residues long. Germline-derived CDR1 and CDR2 are SGHNT and YENEEA. The sequence came from a woman aged 40 to 75 with stage I lung adenocarcinoma. The sequencing here drew on lung tumor tissue, taken before any cancer treatment. The V and J genes are TRBV11-3 and TRBJ2-3; D call uncertain. The CDR3 sequence: CASSLGLDQSNTDTQYF. The CDR3 DNA reads TGTGCCAGCAGCTTAGGGTTGGACCAAAGCAATACAGATACGCAGTATTTT.